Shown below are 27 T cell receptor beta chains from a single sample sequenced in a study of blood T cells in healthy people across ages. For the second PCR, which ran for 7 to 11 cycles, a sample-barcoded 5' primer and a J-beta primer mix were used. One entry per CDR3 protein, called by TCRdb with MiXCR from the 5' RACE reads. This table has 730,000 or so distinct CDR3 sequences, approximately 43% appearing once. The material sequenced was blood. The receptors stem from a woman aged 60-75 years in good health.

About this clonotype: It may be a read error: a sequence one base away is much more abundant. The CDR3 spells CTSSWMAGANVLTF. Here the CDR3 DNA reads TGTACCAGCAGTTGGATGGCTGGGGCCAACGTCCTGACTTTC. The V gene is TRBV12-3 or TRBV12-4, the J gene TRBJ2-6, with D uncertain. The length of the CDR3 is 14 residues.

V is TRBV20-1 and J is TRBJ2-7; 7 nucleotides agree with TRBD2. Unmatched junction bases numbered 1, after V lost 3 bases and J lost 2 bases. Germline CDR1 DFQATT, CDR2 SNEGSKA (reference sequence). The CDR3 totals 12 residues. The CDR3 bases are TGCAGTGCTAGGCGGGAGACCTACGAGCAGTACTTC. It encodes CSARRETYEQYF.

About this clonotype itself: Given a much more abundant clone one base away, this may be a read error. CDR3: CSVHKTSVGETQYF. In DNA, the CDR3 is TGCAGCGTTCATAAGACTAGCGTTGGGGAGACCCAGTACTTC. The chain uses TRBV29-1 and TRBJ2-4; TRBD2 aligns across 8 bases. The J call may be in error: the DNA end matches TRBJ2-5 better. CDR1 SQVTM and CDR2 ANQGSEA come from the germline V gene. This CDR3 is 14 amino acids long.

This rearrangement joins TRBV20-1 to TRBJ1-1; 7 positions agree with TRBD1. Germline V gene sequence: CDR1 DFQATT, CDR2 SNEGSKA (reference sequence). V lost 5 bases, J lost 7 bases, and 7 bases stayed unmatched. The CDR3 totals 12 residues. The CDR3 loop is CSALGQALEAFF. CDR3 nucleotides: TGCAGTGCTCTTGGACAGGCCCTTGAAGCTTTCTTT.

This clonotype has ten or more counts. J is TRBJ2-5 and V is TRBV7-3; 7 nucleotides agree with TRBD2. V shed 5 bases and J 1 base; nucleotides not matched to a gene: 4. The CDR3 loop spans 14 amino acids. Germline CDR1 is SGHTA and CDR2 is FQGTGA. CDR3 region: CASSPSGTQETQYF. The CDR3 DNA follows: TGTGCCAGCAGCCCTAGCGGAACCCAAGAGACCCAGTACTTC.

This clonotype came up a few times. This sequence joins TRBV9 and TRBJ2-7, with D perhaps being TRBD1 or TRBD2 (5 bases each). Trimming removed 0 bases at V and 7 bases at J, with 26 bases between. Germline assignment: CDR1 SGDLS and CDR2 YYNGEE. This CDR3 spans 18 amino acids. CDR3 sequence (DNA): TGTGCCAGCAGCGTAGGGGGGATTCTAGGGGTTTCCTACAATGAGCAGTACTTC. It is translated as CASSVGGILGVSYNEQYF.

The CDR3 bases are TGTGCCAGCAGTGGGACTAGCGGGGCCAATGAGCAGTTCTTC. This encodes CASSGTSGANEQFF. V is TRBV6-4 and J is TRBJ2-1; TRBD2 matches 12 bases. The CDR3 runs to 14 residues. Germline-derived CDR1 and CDR2 are MRHNA and SNTAGT. The ends lost 4 bases at V and 6 bases at J; junction bases unmatched: 1.

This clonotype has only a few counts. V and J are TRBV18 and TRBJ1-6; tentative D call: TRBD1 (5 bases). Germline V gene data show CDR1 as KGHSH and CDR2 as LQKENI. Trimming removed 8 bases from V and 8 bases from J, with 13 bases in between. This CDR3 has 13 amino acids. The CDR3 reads CASEGTTDSPLHF. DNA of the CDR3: TGTGCCAGCGAGGGGACGACGGATTCACCCCTCCACTTT.

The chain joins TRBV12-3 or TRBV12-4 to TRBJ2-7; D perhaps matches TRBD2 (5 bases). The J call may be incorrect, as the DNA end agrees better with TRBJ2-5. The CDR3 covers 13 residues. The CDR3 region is CASSVEGRTTQYF. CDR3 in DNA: TGTGCCAGCAGTGTAGAGGGTAGAACGACCCAGTACTTC.

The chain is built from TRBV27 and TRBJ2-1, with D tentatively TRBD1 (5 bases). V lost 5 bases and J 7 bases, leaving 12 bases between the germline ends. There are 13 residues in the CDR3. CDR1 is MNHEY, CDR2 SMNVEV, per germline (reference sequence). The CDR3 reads CASSDLRGNEQFF. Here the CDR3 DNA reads TGTGCCAGCAGTGATTTAAGGGGAAATGAGCAGTTCTTC.

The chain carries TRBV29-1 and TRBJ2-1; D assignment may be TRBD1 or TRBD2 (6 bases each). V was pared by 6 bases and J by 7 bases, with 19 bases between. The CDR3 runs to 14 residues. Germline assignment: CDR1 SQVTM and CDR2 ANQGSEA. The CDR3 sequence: CSVAIGGSGNEQFF. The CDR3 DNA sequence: TGCAGCGTGGCAATAGGGGGGTCAGGAAATGAGCAGTTCTTC.

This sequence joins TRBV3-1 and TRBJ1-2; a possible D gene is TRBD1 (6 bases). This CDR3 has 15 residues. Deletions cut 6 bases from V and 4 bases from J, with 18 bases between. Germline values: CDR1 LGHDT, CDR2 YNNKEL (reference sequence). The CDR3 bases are TGTGCCAGCAGTTCTACGGAACAGGGAATCTATGGCTACACCTTC. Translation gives CASSSTEQGIYGYTF. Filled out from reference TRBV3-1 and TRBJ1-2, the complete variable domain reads DTAVSQTPKYLVTQMGNDKSIKCEQNLGHDTMYWYKQDSKKFLKIMFSYNNKELIINETVPNRFSPKSPDKAHLNLHINSLELGDSAVYFCASSSTEQGIYGYTFGSGTRLTVV.

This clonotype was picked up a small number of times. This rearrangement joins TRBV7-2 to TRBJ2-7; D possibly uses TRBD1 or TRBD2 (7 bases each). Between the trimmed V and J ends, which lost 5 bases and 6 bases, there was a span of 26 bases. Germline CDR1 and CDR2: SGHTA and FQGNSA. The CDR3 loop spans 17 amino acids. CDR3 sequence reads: CASSPRWGGDSQSEQYF. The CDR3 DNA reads TGTGCCAGCAGCCCAAGGTGGGGAGGGGACAGTCAATCCGAGCAGTACTTC.

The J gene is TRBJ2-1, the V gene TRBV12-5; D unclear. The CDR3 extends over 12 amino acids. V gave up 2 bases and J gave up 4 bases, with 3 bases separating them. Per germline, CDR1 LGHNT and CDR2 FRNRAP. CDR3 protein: CASGLNYNEQFF. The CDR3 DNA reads TGTGCTAGTGGTTTGAATTACAATGAGCAGTTCTTC.

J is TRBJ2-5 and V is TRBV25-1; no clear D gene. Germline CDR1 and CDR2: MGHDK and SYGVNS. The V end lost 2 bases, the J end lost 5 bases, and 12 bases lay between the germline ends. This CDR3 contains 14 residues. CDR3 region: CASSETVIPETQYF. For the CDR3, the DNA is TGTGCCAGCAGTGAAACAGTGATCCCTGAGACCCAGTACTTC.

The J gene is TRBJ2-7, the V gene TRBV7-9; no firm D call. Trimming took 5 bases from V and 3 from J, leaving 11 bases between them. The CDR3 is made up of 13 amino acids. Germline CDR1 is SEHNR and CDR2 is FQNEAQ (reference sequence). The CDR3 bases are TGTGCCAGCAGCGTAGAGTCTGGCTACGAGCAGTACTTC. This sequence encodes CASSVESGYEQYF.

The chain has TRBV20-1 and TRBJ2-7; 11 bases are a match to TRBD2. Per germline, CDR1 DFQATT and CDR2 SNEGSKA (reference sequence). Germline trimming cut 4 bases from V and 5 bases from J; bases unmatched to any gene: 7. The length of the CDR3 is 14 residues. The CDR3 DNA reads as TGCAGTGCTATTTTCCCACTAGCGGGAGACGAGCAGTACTTC. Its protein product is CSAIFPLAGDEQYF.

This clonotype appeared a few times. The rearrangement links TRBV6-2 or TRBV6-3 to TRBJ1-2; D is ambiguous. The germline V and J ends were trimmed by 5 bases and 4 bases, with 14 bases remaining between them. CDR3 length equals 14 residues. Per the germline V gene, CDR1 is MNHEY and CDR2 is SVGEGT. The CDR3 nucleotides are TGTGCCAGCAGTCCCACTACCGGATCCTATGGCTACACCTTC. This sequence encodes CASSPTTGSYGYTF.

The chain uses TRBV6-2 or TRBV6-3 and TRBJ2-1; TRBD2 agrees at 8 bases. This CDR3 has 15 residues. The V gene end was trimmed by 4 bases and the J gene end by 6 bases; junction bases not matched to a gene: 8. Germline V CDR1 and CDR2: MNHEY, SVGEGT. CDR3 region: CASSLPGRATNEQFF. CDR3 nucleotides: TGTGCCAGCAGTTTGCCCGGGAGGGCCACCAATGAGCAGTTCTTC.

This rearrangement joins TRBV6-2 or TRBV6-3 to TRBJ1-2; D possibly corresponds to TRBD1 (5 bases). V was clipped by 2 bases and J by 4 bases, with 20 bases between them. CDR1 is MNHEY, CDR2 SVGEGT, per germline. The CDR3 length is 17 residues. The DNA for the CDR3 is TGTGCCAGCAGTTACAGGGTAGGGGCCGGAGCGGGCTATGGCTACACCTTC. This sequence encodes CASSYRVGAGAGYGYTF.

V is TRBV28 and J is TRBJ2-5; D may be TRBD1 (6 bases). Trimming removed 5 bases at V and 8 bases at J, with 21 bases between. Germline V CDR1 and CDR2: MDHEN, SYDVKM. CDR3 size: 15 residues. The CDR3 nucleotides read TGTGCCAGCAGTCCAGGGACACCCATACCGAGAACCCAGTACTTC. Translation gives CASSPGTPIPRTQYF.

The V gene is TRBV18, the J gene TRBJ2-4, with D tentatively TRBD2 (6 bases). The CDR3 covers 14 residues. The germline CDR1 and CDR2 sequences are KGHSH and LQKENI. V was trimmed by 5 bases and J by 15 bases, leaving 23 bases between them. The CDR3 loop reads CASSIRELTYELYF. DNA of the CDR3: TGTGCCAGCTCAATACGGGAGCTCACCTACGAGCTGTACTTC.

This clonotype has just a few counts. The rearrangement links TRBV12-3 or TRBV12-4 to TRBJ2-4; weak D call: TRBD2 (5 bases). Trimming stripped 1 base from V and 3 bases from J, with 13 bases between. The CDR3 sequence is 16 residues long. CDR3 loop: CASSLDSGKYKNIQYF. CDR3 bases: TGTGCCAGCAGTTTAGACTCCGGGAAGTACAAAAACATTCAGTACTTC.

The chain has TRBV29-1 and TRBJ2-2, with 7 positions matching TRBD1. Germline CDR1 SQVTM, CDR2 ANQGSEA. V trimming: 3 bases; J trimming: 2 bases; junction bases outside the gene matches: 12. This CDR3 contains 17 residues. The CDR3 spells CSVEDRGQVLNTGELFF. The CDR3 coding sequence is TGCAGCGTTGAGGATAGGGGGCAGGTGCTTAACACCGGGGAGCTGTTTTTT.

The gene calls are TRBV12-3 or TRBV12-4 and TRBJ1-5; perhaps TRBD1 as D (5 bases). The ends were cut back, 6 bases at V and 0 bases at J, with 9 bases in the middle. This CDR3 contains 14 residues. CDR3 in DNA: TGTGCCAGCAGATCAGGGATTAGCAATCAGCCCCAGCATTTT. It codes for CASRSGISNQPQHF.

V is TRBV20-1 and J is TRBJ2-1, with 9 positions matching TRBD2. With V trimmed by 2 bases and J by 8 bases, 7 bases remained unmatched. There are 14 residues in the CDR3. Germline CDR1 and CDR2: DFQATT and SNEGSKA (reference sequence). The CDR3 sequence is CSARNLAGADEQFF. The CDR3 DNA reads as TGCAGTGCTAGAAACTTAGCGGGAGCGGATGAGCAGTTCTTC.

The CDR3 coding sequence is TGCAGTGCTAGAGATCAAGCGGCGGCCCGTCTATTCTACGAGCAGTACTTC. Protein sequence: CSARDQAAARLFYEQYF. This chain connects TRBV20-1 to TRBJ2-7, with D maybe TRBD2 (5 bases). The germline V and J ends were trimmed by 0 bases and 3 bases, with 21 bases remaining between them. CDR1 and CDR2 (germline): DFQATT, SNEGSKA (reference sequence). The CDR3 runs to 17 residues.